This is a list of T cell receptor beta chains from one sample in a study of shared clonotypes between healthy human individuals. The repertoire was sequenced with immunoSEQ multiplex PCR; TCRdb's copy has only in-frame clones and lacks some. The table has 2 million to 2.5 million clones, about 95% seen once. Sequencing was done on a sample of naive CD8+ T cells sorted from blood. All receptors derive from a man aged 18 to 29 in good health. CDR3s include the opening cysteine and the closing phenylalanine or tryptophan. Fields, in order: V gene, J gene, clone size, D gene, CDR3 protein, CDR3 DNA. The D gene is left open where the match is weak. Some rows have no size entry. The others give once, few or many, or a class for an expanded clone.

TRBV11-2,TRBJ2-5,NA,TRBD2,CASSSSLAGAYQETQYF,TGTGCCAGCAGCTCATCACTAGCGGGCGCGTACCAAGAGACCCAGTACTTC
TRBV13,TRBJ2-1,NA,NA,CASSLGLNSYNEQFF,TGTGCCAGCAGCCTGGGACTGAATTCCTACAATGAGCAGTTCTTC
TRBV11-2,TRBJ2-7,NA,TRBD2,CASSPRTSGGPYSYEQYF,TGTGCCAGCAGCCCCCGGACTAGCGGGGGGCCATACTCCTACGAGCAGTACTTC
TRBV7-9,TRBJ2-6,NA,NA,CASSLVLSGANVLTF,TGTGCCAGCAGCTTAGTACTCTCTGGGGCCAACGTCCTGACTTTC
TRBV6-1,TRBJ1-1,NA,TRBD1,CASSRTGAPNTEAFF,TGTGCCAGCAGCCGGACAGGGGCCCCGAACACTGAAGCTTTCTTT
TRBV28,TRBJ1-5,NA,NA,CASIITGNSNQPQHF,TGTGCCAGCATCATTACGGGGAACAGCAATCAGCCCCAGCATTTT
TRBV27,TRBJ2-3,once,NA,CASSPGTRADTQYF,TGTGCCAGCAGTCCCGGGACTCGGGCCGATACGCAGTATTTT
TRBV19,TRBJ2-2,NA,TRBD2,CASSAGLAEAVTGELFF,TGTGCCAGTAGTGCCGGACTAGCGGAGGCGGTCACCGGGGAGCTGTTTTTT
TRBV14,TRBJ2-5,NA,TRBD1,CASSQFPPGTGDKETQYF,TGTGCCAGCAGCCAATTCCCTCCGGGGACAGGGGATAAAGAGACCCAGTACTTC
TRBV7-6,TRBJ2-1,NA,TRBD2,CASSHGLAEPYNEQFF,TGTGCCAGCAGCCACGGACTAGCGGAGCCCTACAATGAGCAGTTCTTC
TRBV30,TRBJ2-3,once,NA,CAWSAGQSTDTQYF,TGTGCCTGGAGTGCCGGACAGAGCACAGATACGCAGTATTTT
TRBV19,TRBJ2-7,NA,TRBD2,CASSATSGEYEQYF,TGTGCCAGTAGTGCGACTAGCGGGGAGTACGAGCAGTACTTC
TRBV7-6,TRBJ2-7,NA,NA,CASSSGQYSYEQYF,TGTGCCAGCAGCTCTGGACAGTATTCCTACGAGCAGTACTTC
TRBV2,TRBJ2-1,once,TRBD1,CASTQSRGTGSYNEQFF,TGTGCCAGCACCCAATCACGGGGGACAGGGTCCTACAATGAGCAGTTCTTC
TRBV5-1,TRBJ2-3,NA,TRBD1,CASSATDRNTDTQYF,TGCGCCAGCAGCGCGACGGACAGGAACACAGATACGCAGTATTTT
TRBV6-4,TRBJ2-6,once,NA,CASSDSIGRGPDYSGANVLTF,TGTGCCAGCAGTGACTCAATTGGTAGGGGCCCCGATTACTCTGGGGCCAACGTCCTGACTTTC
TRBV4-3,TRBJ2-1,NA,NA,CASSQDVGTPTYNEQFF,TGCGCCAGCAGCCAAGATGTTGGGACTCCCACTTACAATGAGCAGTTCTTC
TRBV27,TRBJ2-7,NA,NA,CASSLLTPVGSYEQYF,TGTGCCAGCAGTTTACTAACGCCAGTAGGAAGCTACGAGCAGTACTTC
TRBV4-1,TRBJ1-2,NA,NA,CASSQVSQNYGYTF,TGCGCCAGCAGCCAAGTGTCACAGAACTATGGCTACACCTTC
TRBV5-4,TRBJ1-2,NA,NA,CASSLVGEGLSGYTF,TGTGCCAGCAGCTTGGTGGGGGAGGGACTCAGTGGCTACACCTTC
TRBV7-8,TRBJ1-6,once,NA,CASSLAPQSGPSPLHF,TGTGCCAGCAGCTTAGCGCCACAGTCGGGACCTTCGCCCCTCCACTTT
TRBV27,TRBJ2-2,NA,TRBD2,CASKLAGSGELFF,TGTGCCAGCAAACTAGCGGGGTCCGGGGAGCTGTTTTTT
TRBV27,TRBJ1-1,NA,TRBD1,CASIPTGGTEAFF,TGTGCCAGCATCCCGACAGGGGGCACTGAAGCTTTCTTT
TRBV5-6,TRBJ1-1,NA,TRBD1,CASSLEGQGYMNTEAFF,TGTGCCAGCAGCTTGGAAGGACAGGGTTACATGAACACTGAAGCTTTCTTT
TRBV5-6,TRBJ2-7,NA,NA,CASSLDEGKVRYEQYF,TGTGCCAGCAGCTTGGATGAGGGGAAAGTTCGCTACGAGCAGTACTTC
TRBV7-2,TRBJ2-3,NA,TRBD1,CASSFPSGQGTTDTQYF,TGTGCCAGCAGCTTTCCCTCCGGACAGGGGACTACAGATACGCAGTATTTT
TRBV7-9,TRBJ1-1,NA,TRBD1,CASSPTGGIEAFF,TGTGCCAGCAGCCCTACAGGGGGGATTGAAGCTTTCTTT
TRBV27,TRBJ1-2,NA,NA,CASSSGSLGYTF,TGTGCCAGCAGCTCAGGGTCGCTTGGCTACACCTTC
TRBV5-6,TRBJ2-7,NA,TRBD2,CASSLGLAGGLWQQYF,TGTGCCAGCAGCTTAGGACTAGCGGGAGGCCTGTGGCAGCAGTACTTC
TRBV10-3,TRBJ1-1,NA,NA,CAISHDSYRNTEAFF,TGTGCCATCAGCCATGACTCTTACAGGAACACTGAAGCTTTCTTT
TRBV6-1,TRBJ2-1,NA,TRBD1,CASSEVQGVYAEQFF,TGTGCCAGCAGTGAAGTACAGGGGGTTTACGCTGAGCAGTTCTTC
TRBV4-3,TRBJ1-5,NA,NA,CASSQDFGLDQPQHF,TGCGCCAGCAGCCAAGACTTCGGACTGGATCAGCCCCAGCATTTT
TRBV5-1,TRBJ2-6,NA,NA,CASSLEAYPLSGANVLTF,TGCGCCAGCAGCTTGGAAGCCTACCCCCTCTCTGGGGCCAACGTCCTGACTTTC
TRBV9,TRBJ2-7,NA,TRBD1,CASSVDGTGFPYEQYF,TGTGCCAGCAGCGTCGACGGGACAGGTTTTCCATACGAGCAGTACTTC
TRBV7-9,TRBJ1-6,NA,NA,CASSLVLIDSHSPLHF,TGTGCCAGCAGCTTAGTACTGATTGACAGTCATTCACCCCTCCACTTT
TRBV6-6,TRBJ2-2,NA,NA,CASSYLDNTGELFF,TGTGCCAGCAGTTACCTGGACAACACCGGGGAGCTGTTTTTT
TRBV29-1,TRBJ2-7,NA,TRBD1,CSVVDRETYEQYF,TGCAGCGTTGTCGACAGGGAAACCTACGAGCAGTACTTC
TRBV7-8,TRBJ1-5,NA,NA,CASSLSVRGINQPQHF,TGTGCCAGCAGCTTATCGGTCCGGGGAATCAATCAGCCCCAGCATTTT
TRBV4-1,TRBJ1-6,NA,NA,CASSQDQSLHNSPLHF,TGCGCCAGCAGCCAAGATCAGTCTCTTCATAATTCACCCCTCCACTTT
TRBV18,TRBJ2-4,NA,NA,CASSPLTDTEVDIQYF,TGTGCCAGCTCACCGCTCACCGATACGGAGGTAGACATTCAGTACTTC
TRBV4-1,TRBJ2-7,NA,NA,CASRPPDTYEQYF,TGCGCCAGCCGGCCCCCGGACACCTACGAGCAGTACTTC
TRBV28,TRBJ1-6,NA,NA,CASSFGQGGSPLHF,TGTGCCAGCAGTTTTGGGCAGGGCGGTTCACCCCTCCACTTT
TRBV4-1,TRBJ2-3,NA,TRBD2,CASSQIAGPTTDTQYF,TGCGCCAGCAGCCAAATAGCGGGTCCTACTACAGATACGCAGTATTTT